The 16 T cell receptor beta chains listed next were all sequenced from one sample in a study of blood T cell repertoires in COVID-19. Method: immunoSEQ multiplex PCR; TCRdb's copy keeps in-frame clones and lacks some. The sample has roughly 300,000 clones, 80% to 85% seen once. Sequenced sample: peripheral blood. The source is a woman in her sixties with active or convalescent COVID-19.

This rearrangement joins TRBV6-1 to TRBJ1-3; possibly TRBD1 for D (6 bases). This CDR3 is built from 12 residues. Trimming removed 3 bases from V and 7 bases from J, with 7 bases in between. CDR1 is MNHNS and CDR2 is SASEGT in the germline V gene. For the CDR3, the DNA is TGTGCCAGCAGTGAGCAGGGGAACACCATATATTTT. Amino acid sequence: CASSEQGNTIYF.

This CDR3 is CAWSVRSHLYGYTF. The CDR3 region has the DNA TGTGCCTGGAGTGTACGCAGTCACCTCTATGGCTACACCTTC. This chain connects TRBV30 to TRBJ1-2; no clear D gene. Germline lookup yields CDR1 GTSNPN and CDR2 SVGIG (reference sequence). The CDR3 runs to 14 residues. V gave up 0 bases and J gave up 4 bases, with 12 bases separating them.

The chain is built from TRBV9 and TRBJ2-7; possible D gene TRBD1, 6 bases. V was pared by 0 bases and J by 7 bases, with 17 bases between. Germline V gene lookup returns CDR1 SGDLS and CDR2 YYNGEE. The CDR3 loop spans 15 amino acids. The CDR3 is CASSVDTGKGREQYF. CDR3 bases: TGTGCCAGCAGCGTAGACACAGGGAAAGGCCGAGAGCAGTACTTC. Filled out from reference TRBV9 and TRBJ2-7, the complete variable domain reads DSGVTQTPKHLITATGQRVTLRCSPRSGDLSVYWYQQSLDQGLQFLIQYYNGEERAKGNILERFSAQQFPDLHSELNLSSLELGDSALYFCASSVDTGKGREQYFGPGTRLTVT.

The V and J genes are TRBV5-1 and TRBJ1-6, with TRBD1 matching over 7 bases. The V gene's germline CDR1 is SGHRS and CDR2 YFSETQ. V gave up 9 bases and J gave up 5 bases; unmatched junction bases: 8. The CDR3 length is 14 residues. The CDR3 DNA is TGCGCCACCCAGACAGGGTCCAATAATTCACCCCTCCACTTT. Protein: CATQTGSNNSPLHF. The variable domain in full, with the rest retrieved from reference TRBV5-1 and TRBJ1-6, is KAGVTQTPRYLIKTRGQQVTLSCSPISGHRSVSWYQQTPGQGLQFLFEYFSETQRNKGNFPGRFSGRQFSNSRSEMNVSTLELGDSALYLCATQTGSNNSPLHFGNGTRLTVT.

The genes are TRBV9 and TRBJ1-3, with a tentative D call TRBD1 (6 bases). The V and J ends lost 4 bases and 0 bases respectively, with 14 bases between them. Germline CDR1 reads SGDLS; CDR2 reads YYNGEE. The CDR3 is 16 residues long. CDR3 sequence reads: CASSSLGGLSGNTIYF. CDR3 sequence (DNA): TGTGCCAGCAGCTCCTTAGGGGGTCTCTCTGGAAACACCATATATTTT.

J is TRBJ2-3 and V is TRBV4-2, with a weak D call TRBD2 (6 bases). The CDR3 runs to 13 residues. V lost 3 bases and J 7 bases, leaving 11 bases between the germline ends. The V gene's germline CDR1 is LGHNA and CDR2 YNFKEQ. The DNA of the CDR3 is TGTGCCAGCAGCCAGGGGGGACGTAATACGCAGTATTTT. It codes for CASSQGGRNTQYF.

The chain employs TRBV5-1 and TRBJ1-6; D might be TRBD1 (5 bases). V was clipped by 1 base and J by 9 bases, with 14 bases between them. CDR3 length equals 15 residues. Germline values: CDR1 SGHRS, CDR2 YFSETQ. CDR3 nucleotide sequence: TGCGCCAGCAGCTTGTCAGGGATAAGGGTTTCACCCCTCCACTTT. As protein: CASSLSGIRVSPLHF.

The CDR3 region has the DNA TGTGCCAGCAGCTTATCTGGGCCAAACAATGAGCAGTTCTTC. This encodes CASSLSGPNNEQFF. The rearrangement links TRBV7-3 to TRBJ2-1, with D unclear. Trimming took off 2 bases at V and 5 bases at J, with 10 bases between the two ends. Germline assignment: CDR1 SGHTA and CDR2 FQGTGA. The length of the CDR3 is 14 residues. Full variable domain (missing parts from reference TRBV7-3 and TRBJ2-1): GAGVSQTPSNKVTEKGKYVELRCDPISGHTALYWYRQSLGQGPEFLIYFQGTGAADDSGLPNDRFFAVRPEGSVSTLKIQRTERGDSAVYLCASSLSGPNNEQFFGPGTRLTVL.

In DNA form, the CDR3 reads TGTGCCAGCAGCTTATTTGCCGGGACAGAACAAGAGACCCAGTACTTC. This gives the protein CASSLFAGTEQETQYF. V gene TRBV7-6 combines with J gene TRBJ2-5; 7 nucleotides line up with TRBD1. Trimming took 2 bases from V and 2 from J; bases not matched to a gene: 8. Germline assignment: CDR1 SGHVS and CDR2 FNYEAQ. The CDR3 spans 16 residues.

V usage is TRBV5-1 and J usage is TRBJ2-2; no definite D call. Looked up from germline, CDR1 is SGHRS and CDR2 is YFSETQ. Trimming removed 2 bases from V and 4 bases from J, with 6 bases in between. The CDR3 has 13 residues. CDR3 bases: TGCGCCAGCAGCTTCAGTGGCACCGGGGAGCTGTTTTTT. It codes for CASSFSGTGELFF. The variable domain in full, with the rest retrieved from reference TRBV5-1 and TRBJ2-2, is KAGVTQTPRYLIKTRGQQVTLSCSPISGHRSVSWYQQTPGQGLQFLFEYFSETQRNKGNFPGRFSGRQFSNSRSEMNVSTLELGDSALYLCASSFSGTGELFFGEGSRLTVL.

The rearrangement joins TRBV10-3 to TRBJ1-2; D uncertain. This CDR3 region has 13 residues. Germline-derived CDR1 and CDR2 are ENHRY and SYGVKD. Trimming removed 5 bases from V and 4 bases from J, with 11 bases in between. The CDR3 nucleotides are TGTGCCATCAGTTTGGAGGGTCTCTATGGCTACACCTTC. This sequence encodes CAISLEGLYGYTF.

This chain connects TRBV11-1 to TRBJ2-3; tentatively, D is TRBD2 (5 bases). This CDR3 is built from 15 residues. Germline V gene lookup returns CDR1 SGHAT and CDR2 FQDESV (reference sequence). V dropped 1 base and J dropped 1 base, with 9 bases sitting between them. Here the CDR3 reads CASSLEKLGTDTQYF. DNA for the CDR3: TGTGCCAGCAGCTTAGAGAAACTAGGCACAGATACGCAGTATTTT.

The V call is TRBV9, the J call TRBJ2-7; 11 nucleotides line up with TRBD1. Germline lookup yields CDR1 SGDLS and CDR2 YYNGEE. The V gene end was trimmed by 4 bases and the J gene end by 1 base; junction bases not matched to a gene: 4. The CDR3 has 15 amino acids. CDR3 coding DNA: TGTGCCAGCAGCCCGGGGGACAGGGGGTCCTACGAGCAGTACTTC. Encoded protein: CASSPGDRGSYEQYF.

Notes on this clone: Other DNA sequences from this sample encode an identical CDR3 as well. V is TRBV7-2 and J is TRBJ2-7; tentatively, D is TRBD1 (5 bases). The CDR3 has 14 amino acids. Germline assignment: CDR1 SGHTA and CDR2 FQGNSA. Trimming shortened V by 2 bases and J by 2 bases, and 10 bases separated the two germline ends. The CDR3, as DNA: TGTGCCAGCAGCTTACAGGGCAGAGCCTACGAGCAGTACTTC. As protein: CASSLQGRAYEQYF.

V and J are TRBV7-2 and TRBJ2-2; possibly TRBD1 for D (6 bases). This CDR3 has 16 amino acids. Trimming stripped 5 bases from V and 4 bases from J, with 17 bases between. Germline V lookup: CDR1 SGHTA, CDR2 FQGNSA. The chain's CDR3 is CASSRRPGAVTGELFF. CDR3 sequence (DNA): TGTGCCAGCAGCCGCCGACCAGGGGCGGTCACCGGGGAGCTGTTTTTT.

This chain links TRBV19 with TRBJ2-3; possibly TRBD1 for D (6 bases). The CDR3 has 15 residues. The germline CDR1 and CDR2 sequences are LNHDA and SQIVND (reference sequence). With 1 base removed from V and 3 bases from J, the gap between germline ends came to 11 bases. CDR3 bases: TGTGCCAGTAGTATAGGGGACACGATTACAGATACGCAGTATTTT. It yields the protein CASSIGDTITDTQYF.